This T cell receptor (beta chain) is drawn from a study of tumour-infiltrating T cells in Burkitt lymphoma. Sequencing was performed with immunoSEQ multiplex PCR; in TCRdb, only in-frame clones are kept and a portion is missing. The table lists thousands of clones, 62% of them singletons. CDR3 length equals 14 residues. Trimming stripped 7 bases from V and 5 bases from J, with 18 bases between. Germline assignment: CDR1 MRHNA and CDR2 SNTAGT. What was sequenced was tumor tissue. The sequence derives from a human donor with diffuse large B-cell lymphoma. This chain joins TRBV6-4 and TRBJ2-7; no reliable D call. The CDR3 loop reads CASTTTPSPHEQYF. Here the CDR3 DNA reads TGTGCCAGCACTACCACCCCCTCCCCCCACGAGCAGTACTTC.